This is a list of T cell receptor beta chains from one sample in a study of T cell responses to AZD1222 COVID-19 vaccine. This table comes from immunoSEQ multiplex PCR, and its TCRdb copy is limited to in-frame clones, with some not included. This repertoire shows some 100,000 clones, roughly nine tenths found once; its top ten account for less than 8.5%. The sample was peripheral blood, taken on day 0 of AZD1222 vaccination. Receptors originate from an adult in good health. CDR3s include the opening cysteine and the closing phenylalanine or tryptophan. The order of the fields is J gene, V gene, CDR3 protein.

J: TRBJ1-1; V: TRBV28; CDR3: CASGYPDRVDTEAFF
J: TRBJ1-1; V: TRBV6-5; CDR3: CASVVDTEAFF
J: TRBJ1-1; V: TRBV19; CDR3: CASNGGAMNTEAFF
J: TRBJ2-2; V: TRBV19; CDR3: CASSIVPHGELFF
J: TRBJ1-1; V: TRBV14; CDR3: CASSPDSSNTEAFF
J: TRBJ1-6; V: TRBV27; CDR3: CASSTRDPNSPLHF
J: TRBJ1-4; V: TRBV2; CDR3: CASVFWDRAEKLFF
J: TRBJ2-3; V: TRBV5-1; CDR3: CASSLATRWAEDTQYF
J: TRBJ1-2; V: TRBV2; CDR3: CASSEDRDYRYTF
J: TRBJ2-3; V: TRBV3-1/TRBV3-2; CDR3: CASSQATSLRGEDTDTQYF
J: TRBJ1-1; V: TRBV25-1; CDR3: CASSEPGQGDTEAFF
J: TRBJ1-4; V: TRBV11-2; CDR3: CASSLQGGTNEKLFF
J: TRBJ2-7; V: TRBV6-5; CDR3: CASKTSGTYEQYF
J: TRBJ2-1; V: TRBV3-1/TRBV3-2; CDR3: CASSYVGGMEGGPDNEQFF
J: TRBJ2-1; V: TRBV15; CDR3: CATSRDGTSGYNEQFF
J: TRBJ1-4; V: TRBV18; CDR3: CASSPGRGAGKLFF
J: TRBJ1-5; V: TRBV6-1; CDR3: CASSESSYSNQPQHF
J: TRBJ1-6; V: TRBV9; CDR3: CASSVGGSPSGGSPLHF
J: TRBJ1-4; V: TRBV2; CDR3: CASIMTGGNEKLFF
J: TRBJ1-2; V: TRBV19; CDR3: CASSILGSGYTF
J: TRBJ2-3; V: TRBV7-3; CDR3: CASSFSPGDTQYF
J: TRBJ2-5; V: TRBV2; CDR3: CASSSGPQETQYF